This entry describes one TCR beta chain. The sample contains more than one DNA sequence encoding this CDR3. The record originates from a study of blood T cell repertoires in COVID-19. Study details: Acute and convalescent COVID-19 samples came from the United States, Italy and Spain.

Profiled with immunoSEQ multiplex PCR; TCRdb holds only in-frame clones, not every one. The sample comprises about 300,000 clones, almost 90% of which are singletons, and 4% to 5.5% rests with the top ten. The length of the CDR3 is 13 residues. CDR1 and CDR2 (germline): MDHEN, SYDVKM. Deletions cut 6 bases from V and 0 bases from J, with 8 bases between. The rearrangement links TRBV28 to TRBJ1-2; D is possibly TRBD1 (6 bases). The specimen sequenced was PBMCs or T cells enriched from blood (not recorded which). The receptor comes from a woman between 18 and 30 years old with acute COVID-19. The CDR3 sequence: CASRQGANYGYTF. The CDR3 DNA reads as TGTGCCAGCAGACAGGGTGCTAACTATGGCTACACCTTC.